This TCR beta chain was recovered during a study of blood T cell repertoires in COVID-19. About the research overall: COVID-19 samples from acute and convalescent phases originated in the United States, Italy and Spain. PBMCs, B-cell-depleted T cells, or T cells provided the cDNA or gDNA that made up the material.

The CDR3 is 17 residues long. CDR1 and CDR2 (germline): PRHDT, FYEKMQ (reference sequence). The V end was cut by 1 base, the J end by 2 bases, with 14 bases between. Per the original data handling: It was from reference gene primer amplification that nucleated cell counts were estimated. Sequenced by immunoSEQ multiplex PCR; TCRdb stores in-frame clones only, minus some. V and J calls and clone size are given by that table; D and trimming were obtained from the DNA. The table has 97,000 or so clones, almost 85% seen once. Sequenced sample: peripheral blood. This sequence originates from a man aged 65 to 79 with acute or convalescent COVID-19. The chain employs TRBV13 and TRBJ2-2; D might be TRBD2 (5 bases). This CDR3 reads CASSLAPGSFNTGELFF. In DNA, the CDR3 is TGTGCCAGCAGCTTAGCCCCTGGGAGTTTCAACACCGGGGAGCTGTTTTTT.